This is a list of T cell receptor beta chains from one sample in a study of blood T cell repertoires in COVID-19. Sequencing was performed with immunoSEQ multiplex PCR; in TCRdb, only in-frame clones are kept and a portion is missing. Among 180,000 or so clones listed, 80% to 90% were seen once. Sequencing used peripheral blood. Source of these receptors: a man between 60 and 75 years old with acute or convalescent COVID-19. Each CDR3 is given with its conserved first and last residue. D genes are given only for firm matches. The size entry is marked missing in some rows and otherwise reads once, few, many or a size class.

v_gene: TRBV10-2; len: 16; j_gene: TRBJ2-3; d_gene: TRBD2; abundance: once; CDR3nt: TGCGCCAGCGGGAGAAGGCCGGGCCCAGCGGGAAATACGCAGTATTTT; CDR3aa: CASGRRPGPAGNTQYF
v_gene: TRBV9; len: 15; j_gene: TRBJ2-3; d_gene: NA; abundance: few; CDR3nt: TGTGCCAGCAGCGTAGGTTCGGCGGTGGCCGATACGCAGTATTTT; CDR3aa: CASSVGSAVADTQYF
v_gene: TRBV25-1; len: 15; j_gene: TRBJ2-7; d_gene: NA; abundance: NA; CDR3nt: TGTGCCAGCAGTGAATGGGGGGGGGCAACTAGAGAGCAGTACTTC; CDR3aa: CASSEWGGATREQYF
v_gene: TRBV27; len: 17; j_gene: TRBJ1-4; d_gene: NA; abundance: NA; CDR3nt: TGTGCCAGCAGTTCCTCAGGGTTACGAGCAACTAATGAAAAACTGTTTTTT; CDR3aa: CASSSSGLRATNEKLFF
v_gene: TRBV7-2; len: 14; j_gene: TRBJ2-1; d_gene: TRBD1; abundance: NA; CDR3nt: TGTGCCAGCAGCCCACAGGGGGCGCGCTCTGAGCAGTTCTTC; CDR3aa: CASSPQGARSEQFF
v_gene: TRBV5-5; len: 15; j_gene: TRBJ1-3; d_gene: NA; abundance: NA; CDR3nt: TGTGCCAGCACGCACAGGCCCATCTCTGGAAACACCATATATTTT; CDR3aa: CASTHRPISGNTIYF
v_gene: TRBV9; len: 17; j_gene: TRBJ2-1; d_gene: NA; abundance: NA; CDR3nt: TGTGCCAGCAGCGAACGGCAGGGATGGAATGCCTACAATGAGCAGTTCTTC; CDR3aa: CASSERQGWNAYNEQFF
v_gene: TRBV16; len: 16; j_gene: TRBJ1-5; d_gene: NA; abundance: NA; CDR3nt: TGTGCCAGCAGCGACACCATTAGCGGGCTCCTTCAGCCCCAGCATTTT; CDR3aa: CASSDTISGLLQPQHF
v_gene: TRBV27; len: 10; j_gene: TRBJ2-1; d_gene: TRBD2; abundance: NA; CDR3nt: TGTGCGGCCGGGGGGGATGAGCAGTTCTTC; CDR3aa: CAAGGDEQFF
v_gene: TRBV7-6; len: 15; j_gene: TRBJ2-1; d_gene: TRBD2; abundance: NA; CDR3nt: TGTGCCAGCAGGCCCGGGACTAGCGGGAGGAATGAGCAGTTCTTC; CDR3aa: CASRPGTSGRNEQFF
v_gene: TRBV5-4; len: 13; j_gene: TRBJ1-1; d_gene: NA; abundance: NA; CDR3nt: TGTGCCAGCAGCGCGGAGAGGAACACTGAAGCTTTCTTT; CDR3aa: CASSAERNTEAFF
v_gene: TRBV24-1; len: 11; j_gene: TRBJ2-1; d_gene: NA; abundance: NA; CDR3nt: TGTGCCACCAGTGACCCGGTGAAGCAGTTCTTC; CDR3aa: CATSDPVKQFF
v_gene: TRBV28; len: 13; j_gene: TRBJ1-3; d_gene: TRBD1; abundance: NA; CDR3nt: TGTGCCAGCAGAAAAACAGGGGTCTACACCATATATTTT; CDR3aa: CASRKTGVYTIYF
v_gene: TRBV12-1; len: 16; j_gene: TRBJ2-1; d_gene: NA; abundance: NA; CDR3nt: TGTGCCAGCAGCTTCCAGGGGCCGGGACTAGCCGGTGAGCAGTTCTTC; CDR3aa: CASSFQGPGLAGEQFF
v_gene: TRBV7-9; len: 14; j_gene: TRBJ1-5; d_gene: NA; abundance: NA; CDR3nt: TGTGCCAGCAGCTACGGGGGGGGCAATCAGCCCCAGCATTTT; CDR3aa: CASSYGGGNQPQHF
v_gene: TRBV4-1; len: 15; j_gene: TRBJ2-1; d_gene: TRBD2; abundance: NA; CDR3nt: TGCGCCAGCAGCCAAGCGCTAGCGGTGTTGAATGAGCAGTTCTTC; CDR3aa: CASSQALAVLNEQFF
v_gene: TRBV12-3/TRBV12-4; len: 13; j_gene: TRBJ1-2; d_gene: TRBD1; abundance: once; CDR3nt: TGTGCCAGCACCCAAAGTGAGGGGGCTGGTTACACCTTC; CDR3aa: CASTQSEGAGYTF
v_gene: TRBV5-1; len: 14; j_gene: TRBJ1-1; d_gene: NA; abundance: NA; CDR3nt: TGCGCCAGCGGACGAGGACAAGCGAACACTGAAGCTTTCTTT; CDR3aa: CASGRGQANTEAFF
v_gene: TRBV4-1; len: 14; j_gene: TRBJ2-3; d_gene: NA; abundance: NA; CDR3nt: TGCGCCAGCAGCCCAGGCTTAAAGTCAGATACGCAGTATTTT; CDR3aa: CASSPGLKSDTQYF
v_gene: TRBV30; len: 13; j_gene: TRBJ1-1; d_gene: NA; abundance: NA; CDR3nt: TGTGCCTGGTCCAGGGGTACGAACACTGAAGCTTTCTTT; CDR3aa: CAWSRGTNTEAFF
v_gene: TRBV5-1; len: 12; j_gene: TRBJ2-3; d_gene: NA; abundance: NA; CDR3nt: TGCGCCAGCAGCTCTAGCGCAGATACGCAGTATTTT; CDR3aa: CASSSSADTQYF
v_gene: TRBV7-4; len: 16; j_gene: TRBJ2-3; d_gene: NA; abundance: NA; CDR3nt: TGTGCCAGCAGCCCGCGTCGCCCTAGCGGCACAGATACGCAGTATTTT; CDR3aa: CASSPRRPSGTDTQYF
v_gene: TRBV5-1; len: 16; j_gene: TRBJ2-7; d_gene: TRBD2; abundance: NA; CDR3nt: TGCGCCAGCAATTCAAATCCGGGACTAGCTGGGTACGAGCAGTACTTC; CDR3aa: CASNSNPGLAGYEQYF
v_gene: TRBV12-3/TRBV12-4; len: 9; j_gene: TRBJ2-7; d_gene: NA; abundance: NA; CDR3nt: TGTGCCTCACTGGACGAGCAGTACTTC; CDR3aa: CASLDEQYF
v_gene: TRBV11-2; len: 14; j_gene: TRBJ2-3; d_gene: TRBD2; abundance: NA; CDR3nt: TGTGCCACCCGACTAGCGGGAGCCACAGATACGCAGTATTTT; CDR3aa: CATRLAGATDTQYF
v_gene: TRBV7-9; len: 12; j_gene: TRBJ2-3; d_gene: NA; abundance: NA; CDR3nt: TGTGCCAGCAGCTTCGGGGAGGATACGCAGTATTTT; CDR3aa: CASSFGEDTQYF
v_gene: TRBV2; len: 15; j_gene: TRBJ1-1; d_gene: TRBD1; abundance: NA; CDR3nt: TGTGCCAGCAGTGGCCAAGGACAGGCGAACACTGAAGCTTTCTTT; CDR3aa: CASSGQGQANTEAFF
v_gene: TRBV5-8; len: 15; j_gene: TRBJ1-1; d_gene: TRBD1; abundance: NA; CDR3nt: TGTGCCAGCAGCTTGGGGACAGGGGGCAGGACTGAAGCTTTCTTT; CDR3aa: CASSLGTGGRTEAFF
v_gene: TRBV3-1/TRBV3-2; len: 15; j_gene: TRBJ1-3; d_gene: NA; abundance: NA; CDR3nt: TGTGCCAGCAGCCAAGTCGATGCGGTAGGAAACACCATATATTTT; CDR3aa: CASSQVDAVGNTIYF
v_gene: TRBV27; len: 18; j_gene: TRBJ1-1; d_gene: NA; abundance: NA; CDR3nt: TGTGCCAGCAGTTTCCGTGTCCAGGGACACGCCATGAACACTGAAGCTTTCTTT; CDR3aa: CASSFRVQGHAMNTEAFF
v_gene: TRBV7-6; len: 16; j_gene: TRBJ2-1; d_gene: NA; abundance: NA; CDR3nt: TGTGCCAGCAGCTTAGGGTGGCGGGGCTCCTACAATGAGCAGTTCTTC; CDR3aa: CASSLGWRGSYNEQFF
v_gene: TRBV3-1/TRBV3-2; len: 12; j_gene: TRBJ2-7; d_gene: NA; abundance: NA; CDR3nt: TGTGCCAGCAGCCAAGCCAACTACGAGCAGTACTTC; CDR3aa: CASSQANYEQYF
v_gene: TRBV5-1; len: 13; j_gene: TRBJ2-3; d_gene: NA; abundance: NA; CDR3nt: TGCGCCAGCAGCTTGGAGTTTAGAGATACGCAGTATTTT; CDR3aa: CASSLEFRDTQYF
v_gene: TRBV11-1; len: 15; j_gene: TRBJ2-7; d_gene: NA; abundance: NA; CDR3nt: TGTGCCAGCAGCTTAAATATACGCGGGGCCTACGAGCAGTACTTC; CDR3aa: CASSLNIRGAYEQYF
v_gene: TRBV27; len: 16; j_gene: TRBJ2-7; d_gene: NA; abundance: few; CDR3nt: TGTGCCAGCAGCAGCAAAGGTGTGGCAGGGTCCTACGAGCAGTACTTC; CDR3aa: CASSSKGVAGSYEQYF
v_gene: TRBV4-2; len: 15; j_gene: TRBJ2-1; d_gene: TRBD2; abundance: NA; CDR3nt: TGTGCCAGCAGCCCAGTACTAGCGGGAGGATATGAGCAGTTCTTC; CDR3aa: CASSPVLAGGYEQFF
v_gene: TRBV7-9; len: 12; j_gene: TRBJ1-1; d_gene: NA; abundance: few; CDR3nt: TGTGCCAGCAGCTTAGCGGCAGGGAGGCCTTTCTTT; CDR3aa: CASSLAAGRPFF
v_gene: TRBV18; len: 18; j_gene: TRBJ2-7; d_gene: TRBD1; abundance: NA; CDR3nt: TGTGCCAGCTCGCTGGACAGGACCGGGGTTGCGGGCGGCGATGAGCAGTACTTC; CDR3aa: CASSLDRTGVAGGDEQYF
v_gene: TRBV2; len: 13; j_gene: TRBJ1-5; d_gene: TRBD1; abundance: NA; CDR3nt: TGTGCCAGCCAGGGGGCAGAACCACAGCCCCAGCATTTT; CDR3aa: CASQGAEPQPQHF
v_gene: TRBV10-3; len: 14; j_gene: TRBJ1-1; d_gene: TRBD1; abundance: NA; CDR3nt: TGTGCCATCTCGTCACAGGGGGGGGGCTCGGAAGCTTTCTTT; CDR3aa: CAISSQGGGSEAFF
v_gene: TRBV12-5; len: 13; j_gene: TRBJ2-3; d_gene: TRBD2; abundance: few; CDR3nt: TGTGCTAGTGGAAGGACTAGCGCAGATACGCAGTATTTT; CDR3aa: CASGRTSADTQYF
v_gene: TRBV12-2; len: 15; j_gene: TRBJ2-7; d_gene: NA; abundance: NA; CDR3nt: TGTGCAAGTCGCTTAAAAGCGGGAGGGGTTTACGAGCAGTACTTC; CDR3aa: CASRLKAGGVYEQYF
v_gene: TRBV29-1; len: 17; j_gene: TRBJ2-7; d_gene: NA; abundance: NA; CDR3nt: TGCAGCGTCGCAAGCGGCCGGTGGGGGGTCAGCTCCTACGAGCAGTACTTC; CDR3aa: CSVASGRWGVSSYEQYF
v_gene: TRBV3-1/TRBV3-2; len: 13; j_gene: TRBJ2-7; d_gene: NA; abundance: NA; CDR3nt: TGTGCCAGCAGCCACGACACCCAGGAAGAGCAGTACTTC; CDR3aa: CASSHDTQEEQYF
v_gene: TRBV2; len: 14; j_gene: TRBJ2-5; d_gene: NA; abundance: NA; CDR3nt: TGTGCCAGCAGTGCGAGACGAGCGGAAGAGACCCAGTACTTC; CDR3aa: CASSARRAEETQYF
v_gene: TRBV28; len: 13; j_gene: TRBJ1-2; d_gene: NA; abundance: NA; CDR3nt: TGTGCCAGCAAAGTGGCAGGGGACTATGGCTACACCTTC; CDR3aa: CASKVAGDYGYTF
v_gene: TRBV24-1; len: 13; j_gene: TRBJ1-6; d_gene: NA; abundance: NA; CDR3nt: TGTGCCACCAGTGAAAGCCTCAGGGGCCCCCTCCACTTT; CDR3aa: CATSESLRGPLHF
v_gene: TRBV10-3; len: 16; j_gene: TRBJ2-2; d_gene: TRBD1; abundance: many; CDR3nt: TGTGCCATCAGTGAAACAGGGGGTCCCTACACCGGGGAGCTGTTTTTT; CDR3aa: CAISETGGPYTGELFF